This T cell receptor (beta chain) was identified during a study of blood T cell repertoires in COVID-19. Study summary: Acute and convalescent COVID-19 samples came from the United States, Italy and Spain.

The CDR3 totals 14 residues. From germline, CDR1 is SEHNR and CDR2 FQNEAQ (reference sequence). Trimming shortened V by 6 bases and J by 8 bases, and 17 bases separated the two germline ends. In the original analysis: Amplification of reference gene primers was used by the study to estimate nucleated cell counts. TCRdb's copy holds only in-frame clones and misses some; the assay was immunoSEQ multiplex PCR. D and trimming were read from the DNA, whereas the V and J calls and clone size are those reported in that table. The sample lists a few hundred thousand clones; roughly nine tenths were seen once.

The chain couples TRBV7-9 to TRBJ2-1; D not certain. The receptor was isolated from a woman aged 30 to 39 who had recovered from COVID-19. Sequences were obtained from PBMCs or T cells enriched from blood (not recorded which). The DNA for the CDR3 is TGTGCCAGCAGTACCACACGTCCTCCCCATGAGCAGTTCTTC. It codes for CASSTTRPPHEQFF. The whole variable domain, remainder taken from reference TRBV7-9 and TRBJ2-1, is DTGVSQNPRHKITKRGQNVTFRCDPISEHNRLYWYRQTLGQGPEFLTYFQNEAQLEKSRLLSDRFSAERPKGSFSTLEIQRTEQGDSAMYLCASSTTRPPHEQFFGPGTRLTVL.